This TCR beta chain was observed in a study of T cells in Graves' hyperthyroidism and ophthalmopathy. Study outcomes and limitations: Blood also held most thyroid clonotypes expanded beyond 0.001.

The study included ophthalmopathy patients with Clinical Activity Score at least 3, NOSPECS grade at least 4 and duration under 3 months. TCR beta CDR3 sequences were amplified from RNA transcripts. Initially, a first-round RT-PCR of the TCR CDR3 employed the HTBI primer set. TCRdb used MiXCR to reprocess the multiplex PCR reads, holding one entry per CDR3 protein. The sample includes hundreds of thousands of distinct CDR3 sequences, roughly 14% of them seen just once. This CDR3 has 15 amino acids. V shed 0 bases, J shed 4 bases, and the junction held 6 bases outside the gene matches. Germline V gene data show CDR1 as SGHRS and CDR2 as YFSETQ. This clonotype was counted many times. As yet, its antigen is unknown.

The chain uses TRBV5-1 and TRBJ1-2; the match to TRBD1 covers 7 bases. The sequencing sample was made of blood. This TCR was recovered from a man in his late teens or twenties with Graves' ophthalmopathy. CDR3 DNA sequence: TGCGCCAGCAGCTTGGAGGGGGCAGCCCCCTATGGCTACACCTTC. It encodes CASSLEGAAPYGYTF.